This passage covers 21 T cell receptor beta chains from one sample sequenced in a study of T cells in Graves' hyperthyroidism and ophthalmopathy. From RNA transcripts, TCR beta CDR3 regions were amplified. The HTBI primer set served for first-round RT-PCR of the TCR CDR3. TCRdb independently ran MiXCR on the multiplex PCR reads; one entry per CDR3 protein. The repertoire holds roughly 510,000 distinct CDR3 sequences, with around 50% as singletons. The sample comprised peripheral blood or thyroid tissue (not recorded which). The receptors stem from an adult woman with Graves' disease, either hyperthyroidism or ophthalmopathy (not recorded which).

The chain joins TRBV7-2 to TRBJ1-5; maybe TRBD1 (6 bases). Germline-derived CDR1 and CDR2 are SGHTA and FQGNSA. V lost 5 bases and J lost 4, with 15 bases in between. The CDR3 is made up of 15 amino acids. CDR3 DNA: TGTGCCAGCAGCGTTCCCGGGACATTTAATCAGCCCCAGCATTTT. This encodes CASSVPGTFNQPQHF.

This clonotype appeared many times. The CDR3: CSVGGGRNEKLFF. The CDR3 DNA follows: TGCAGCGTTGGTGGGGGCCGTAATGAAAAACTGTTTTTT. The chain combines TRBV29-1 with TRBJ1-4, with a weak D call TRBD1 (6 bases). The V end lost 4 bases, the J end lost 4 bases, and 10 bases lay between the germline ends. Germline CDR1 SQVTM, CDR2 ANQGSEA. This CDR3 region has 13 residues.

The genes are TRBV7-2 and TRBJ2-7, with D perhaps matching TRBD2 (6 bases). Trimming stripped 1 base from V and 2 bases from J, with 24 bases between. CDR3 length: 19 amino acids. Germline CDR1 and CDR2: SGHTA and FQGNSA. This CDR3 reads CASSLVSTNTGSGAYEQYF. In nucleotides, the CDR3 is TGTGCCAGCAGCTTAGTTTCCACAAACACCGGGAGTGGGGCCTACGAGCAGTACTTC.

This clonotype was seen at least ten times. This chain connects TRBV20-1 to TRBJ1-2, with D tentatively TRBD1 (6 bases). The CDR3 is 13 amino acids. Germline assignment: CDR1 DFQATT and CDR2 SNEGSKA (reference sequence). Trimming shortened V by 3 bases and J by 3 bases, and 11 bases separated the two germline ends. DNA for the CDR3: TGCAGTGCTAGTCGGGGGGCCCACTATGGCTACACCTTC. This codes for CSASRGAHYGYTF.

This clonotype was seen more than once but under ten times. In DNA form, the CDR3 reads TGTGCCAGCAGCCAAGATTGGCAGGGAGGTGGCTACACCTTC. This gives the protein CASSQDWQGGGYTF. This sequence joins TRBV14 and TRBJ1-2, with a weak D call TRBD1 (5 bases). This CDR3 is built from 14 residues. V lost 0 bases, J lost 7 bases, and 12 bases lay in between. The V gene's germline CDR1 is SGHDN and CDR2 FVKESK.

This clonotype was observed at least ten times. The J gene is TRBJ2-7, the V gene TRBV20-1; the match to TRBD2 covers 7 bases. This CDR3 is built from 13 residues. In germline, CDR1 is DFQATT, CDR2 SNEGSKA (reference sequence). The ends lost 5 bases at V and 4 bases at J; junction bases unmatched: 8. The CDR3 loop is CSARDYIMYEQYF. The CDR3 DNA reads TGCAGTGCTCGGGACTACATCATGTACGAGCAGTACTTC.

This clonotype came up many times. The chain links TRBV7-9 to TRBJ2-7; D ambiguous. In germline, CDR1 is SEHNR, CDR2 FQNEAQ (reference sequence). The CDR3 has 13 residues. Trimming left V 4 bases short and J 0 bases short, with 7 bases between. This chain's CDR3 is CASSSRSSYEQYF. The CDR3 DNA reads TGTGCCAGCAGCTCCAGGTCCTCCTACGAGCAGTACTTC.

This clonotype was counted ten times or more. CDR3 DNA sequence: TGCAGTGCTAGGGATCACCAGGGAGGGGACACTGAAGCTTTCTTT. Protein product: CSARDHQGGDTEAFF. V usage is TRBV20-1 and J usage is TRBJ1-1; D is possibly TRBD1 (5 bases). The CDR3 runs to 15 residues. Germline CDR1 is DFQATT and CDR2 is SNEGSKA (reference sequence). V was clipped by 3 bases and J by 3 bases, with 17 bases between them.

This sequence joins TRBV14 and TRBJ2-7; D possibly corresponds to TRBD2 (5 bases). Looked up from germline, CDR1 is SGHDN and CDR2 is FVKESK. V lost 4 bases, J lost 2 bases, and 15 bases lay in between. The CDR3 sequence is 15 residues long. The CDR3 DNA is TGTGCCAGCAGCCCTTTGGAGGTGAGCGCCTACGAGCAGTACTTC. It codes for CASSPLEVSAYEQYF.

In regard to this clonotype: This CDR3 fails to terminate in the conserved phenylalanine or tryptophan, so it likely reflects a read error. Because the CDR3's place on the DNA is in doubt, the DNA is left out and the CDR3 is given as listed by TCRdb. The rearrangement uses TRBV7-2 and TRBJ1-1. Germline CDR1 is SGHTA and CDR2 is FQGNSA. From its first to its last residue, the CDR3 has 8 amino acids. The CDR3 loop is CASSLGAG.

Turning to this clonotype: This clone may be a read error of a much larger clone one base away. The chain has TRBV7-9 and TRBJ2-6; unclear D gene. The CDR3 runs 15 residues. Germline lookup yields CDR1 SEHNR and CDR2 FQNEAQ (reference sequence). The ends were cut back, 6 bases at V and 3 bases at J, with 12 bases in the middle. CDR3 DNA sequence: TGTGCCAGCAGTTTCGCTGTATATGGGGCCAACGTCCTGACTTTC. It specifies CASSFAVYGANVLTF.

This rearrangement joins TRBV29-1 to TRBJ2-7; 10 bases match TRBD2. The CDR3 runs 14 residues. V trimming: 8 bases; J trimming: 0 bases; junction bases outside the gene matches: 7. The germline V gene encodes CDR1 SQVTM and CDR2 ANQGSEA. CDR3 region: CSLGASGSSYEQYF. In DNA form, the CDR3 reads TGCAGCTTAGGGGCTAGCGGGAGCTCCTACGAGCAGTACTTC.

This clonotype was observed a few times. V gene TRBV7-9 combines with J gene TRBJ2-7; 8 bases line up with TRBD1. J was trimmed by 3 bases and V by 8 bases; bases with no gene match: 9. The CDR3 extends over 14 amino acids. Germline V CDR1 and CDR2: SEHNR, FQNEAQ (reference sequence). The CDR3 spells CASRGRDRNYEQYF. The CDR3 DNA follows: TGTGCCAGCCGGGGCCGGGACAGGAACTACGAGCAGTACTTC.

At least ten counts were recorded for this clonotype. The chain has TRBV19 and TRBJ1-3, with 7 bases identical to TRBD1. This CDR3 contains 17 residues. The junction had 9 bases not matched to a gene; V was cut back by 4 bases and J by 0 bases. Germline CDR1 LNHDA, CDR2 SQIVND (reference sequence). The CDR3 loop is CASSTSTGSPSGNTIYF. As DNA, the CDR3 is TGTGCCAGTAGTACTTCGACAGGGAGCCCCTCTGGAAACACCATATATTTT. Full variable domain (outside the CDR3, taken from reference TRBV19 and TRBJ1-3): DGGITQSPKYLFRKEGQNVTLSCEQNLNHDAMYWYRQDPGQGLRLIYYSQIVNDFQKGDIAEGYSVSREKKESFPLTVTSAQKNPTAFYLCASSTSTGSPSGNTIYFGEGSWLTVV.

The CDR3 here is CAITVGGNSNQPQHF. The CDR3 DNA reads TGTGCCATCACCGTCGGGGGGAATAGCAATCAGCCCCAGCATTTT. The chain joins TRBV10-3 to TRBJ1-5; tentative D call: TRBD1 (5 bases). V lost 7 bases and J lost 0, with 13 bases in between. Germline V CDR1 and CDR2: ENHRY, SYGVKD. There are 15 residues in the CDR3.

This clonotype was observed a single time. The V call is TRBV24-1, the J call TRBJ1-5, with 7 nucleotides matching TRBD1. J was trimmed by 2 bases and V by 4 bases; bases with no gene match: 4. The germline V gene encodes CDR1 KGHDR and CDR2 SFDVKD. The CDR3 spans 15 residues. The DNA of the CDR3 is TGTGCCACCAGTGACCGGACAGGCGGCAATCAGCCCCAGCATTTT. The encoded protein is CATSDRTGGNQPQHF.

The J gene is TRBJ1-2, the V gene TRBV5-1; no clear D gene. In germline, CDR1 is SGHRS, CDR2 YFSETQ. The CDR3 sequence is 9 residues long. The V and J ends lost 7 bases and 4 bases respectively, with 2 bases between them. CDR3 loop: CASLYGYTF. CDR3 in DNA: TGCGCCAGCCTCTATGGCTACACCTTC.

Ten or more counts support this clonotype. The chain's CDR3 is CSVVRTNTEAFF. In nucleotides, the CDR3 is TGCAGCGTTGTCAGAACCAACACTGAAGCTTTCTTT. The chain recombines TRBV29-1 with TRBJ1-1, with D hard to call. Germline V lookup: CDR1 SQVTM, CDR2 ANQGSEA. The CDR3 length is 12 residues. Trimming cost V 4 bases and J 2 bases, with 8 bases left between them. The whole variable domain, filled in from reference TRBV29-1 and TRBJ1-1, reads SAVISQKPSRDICQRGTSLTIQCQVDSQVTMMFWYRQQPGQSLTLIATANQGSEATYESGFVIDKFPISRPNLTFSTLTVSNMSPEDSSIYLCSVVRTNTEAFFGQGTRLTVV.

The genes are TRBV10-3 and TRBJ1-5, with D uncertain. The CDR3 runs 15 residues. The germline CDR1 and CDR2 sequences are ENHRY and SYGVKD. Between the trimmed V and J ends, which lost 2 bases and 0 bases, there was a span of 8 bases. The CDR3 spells CAISETDYSNQPQHF. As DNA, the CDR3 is TGTGCCATCAGTGAGACGGACTATAGCAATCAGCCCCAGCATTTT.

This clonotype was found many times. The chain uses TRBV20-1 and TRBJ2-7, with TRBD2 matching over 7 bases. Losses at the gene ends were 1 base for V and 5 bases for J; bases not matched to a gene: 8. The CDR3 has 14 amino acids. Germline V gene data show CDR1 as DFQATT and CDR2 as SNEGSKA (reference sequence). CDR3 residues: CSARGTGRPDEQYF. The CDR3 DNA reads TGCAGTGCTAGAGGGACCGGGAGGCCTGACGAGCAGTACTTC.

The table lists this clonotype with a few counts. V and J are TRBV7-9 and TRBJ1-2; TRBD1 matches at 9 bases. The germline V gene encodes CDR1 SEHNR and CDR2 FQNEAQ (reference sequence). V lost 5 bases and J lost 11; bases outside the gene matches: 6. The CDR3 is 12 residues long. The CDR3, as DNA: TGTGCCAGCAGCGGGACAGGGCGCTGGTACACCTTC. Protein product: CASSGTGRWYTF.